This T cell receptor beta chain was sequenced during a study of shared clonotypes between healthy human individuals. Study summary: A few men and a couple of women, aged 18 to 49, were donors. The study used three CD4 naive, three CD4 memory, two CD8 naive and one CD8 memory plate per donor.

With respect to this clone: The antigen remains undetermined.

Data came from immunoSEQ multiplex PCR; TCRdb stores just in-frame clones and leaves some out. The table includes just over 2,000,000 clones, around 96% detected once. Study findings and constraints: With few donors, the genetic and exposure-history diversity represented was limited.

Only CD45RO-negative cells positively selected for CCR7 counted as naive CD8 cells, so terminally differentiated effector memory CD45RA+ cells were excluded. V lost 4 bases and J lost 5, with 19 bases in between. Germline CDR1 and CDR2: MNHEY and SVGAGI. This CDR3 region has 16 residues. Sequencing input: naive CD8+ T cells sorted from blood. This clonotype was sampled from a man aged 18 to 29 in good health. This rearrangement joins TRBV6-5 to TRBJ2-3; weak D call: TRBD2 (6 bases). DNA of the CDR3: TGTGCCAGCAGTTTCTCCAGGGCCCCGGAGGGAGATACGCAGTATTTT. Amino acids: CASSFSRAPEGDTQYF.